This T cell receptor (beta chain) was found in a study of T cells after yellow fever vaccination. Study summary: Fractions of limited cellularity were prepared by means of SMART-Seq v4 Ultra Low Input.

Germline loops: CDR1 SGHTA, CDR2 FQGNSA. The CDR3 sequence is 14 residues long. V shed 6 bases and J 6 bases; nucleotides not matched to a gene: 9. The TCR cDNA carried a universal primer site and UMIs from 5'RACE template switching. Each CDR3 protein gets one entry after TCRdb re-called the 5' RACE reads with MiXCR. The data show roughly 330,000 distinct CDR3 sequences, with 6.5% to 8.5% seen just once and over 15% held by the top ten. Worth noting for this clonotype: Its cognate antigen is unknown.

Notes on the study in general: Abundant bulk-population clonotypes could contaminate the FACS-sorted repertoires.

The material was PBMCs, obtained about 49 days after the first yellow fever vaccination. This receptor was taken from a man between 18 and 35 years old who received the YFV17D yellow fever vaccine. The genes are TRBV7-2 and TRBJ2-3; 7 nucleotides align to TRBD1. The CDR3 DNA follows: TGTGCCAGCAGTCAGGACAGGATTAAGGATACGCAGTATTTT. It is translated as CASSQDRIKDTQYF.